These 14 T cell receptor beta chains were sequenced from one sample in a study of identical twins. Via MiXCR, TCRdb re-called the 5' RACE reads, giving one row per CDR3 protein. The sample holds fewer than 500,000 distinct CDR3 sequences, around 24% seen once. The sample was also reused in another study, on T cells expressing NK-cell markers.

What was sequenced was CD4+ T cells sorted from blood. These receptor sequences come from a woman aged 18-35 years in good health.

The genes are TRBV9 and TRBJ2-3, with D maybe TRBD2 (6 bases). Trimming removed 0 bases from V and 1 base from J, with 15 bases in between. The CDR3 is made up of 17 amino acids. From germline, CDR1 is SGDLS and CDR2 YYNGEE. The CDR3 DNA is TGTGCCAGCAGCGTAGCGGGAGTGGGGGTGGGCACAGATACGCAGTATTTT. Protein product: CASSVAGVGVGTDTQYF.

The gene calls are TRBV5-1 and TRBJ2-3, with D tentatively TRBD2 (5 bases). This CDR3 region has 14 residues. Germline V lookup: CDR1 SGHRS, CDR2 YFSETQ. Between the trimmed V and J ends, which lost 4 bases and 4 bases, there was a span of 13 bases. CDR3 residues: CASSPVAGADTQYF. The CDR3 bases are TGCGCCAGCAGCCCGGTGGCCGGGGCAGATACGCAGTATTTT.

This clonotype was counted only a few times. CDR3 protein: CASSPRLAPQETQYF. Here the CDR3 DNA reads TGTGCCAGCAGTCCGAGACTAGCGCCTCAAGAGACCCAGTACTTC. The chain has TRBV12-3 or TRBV12-4 and TRBJ2-5; 8 bases agree with TRBD2. The ends lost 5 bases at V and 2 bases at J; junction bases unmatched: 7. The CDR3 sequence is 15 residues long.

The table lists this clonotype with a few counts. At one end, the junction sequence differs from germline, possibly due to a read error. V and J are TRBV4-1 and TRBJ1-2; the D gene is possibly TRBD1 (6 bases). The CDR3 is 17 amino acids. Germline CDR1 and CDR2: MGHRA and YSYEKL. The CDR3 DNA is TGCGCCAGCAGTCAAGATATCCAGGGGCTCCGCGGCTATGGCTACACCTTC. Encoded protein: CASSQDIQGLRGYGYTF.

The table lists this clonotype with a count of one. V gene TRBV29-1 combines with J gene TRBJ2-5; tentatively, D is TRBD2 (5 bases). V was shortened by 4 bases and J by 5 bases, with 14 bases between the two germline ends. Germline lookup yields CDR1 SQVTM and CDR2 ANQGSEA. The CDR3 has 13 residues. CDR3 in DNA: TGCAGCGTTGGCCCCCGGCCGGGGGAGACCCAGTACTTC. Its protein product is CSVGPRPGETQYF.

The chain carries TRBV7-9 and TRBJ1-1; no clear D. The germline CDR1 and CDR2 sequences are SEHNR and FQNEAQ (reference sequence). The germline V and J ends were trimmed by 3 bases and 0 bases, with 11 bases remaining between them. The CDR3 is 15 amino acids. The CDR3 region has the DNA TGTGCCAGCAGCTTTAGACCCCACATGAACACTGAAGCTTTCTTT. It encodes CASSFRPHMNTEAFF.

A few counts support this clonotype. The V and J genes are TRBV20-1 and TRBJ2-3; 9 bases line up with TRBD2. Per germline, CDR1 DFQATT and CDR2 SNEGSKA (reference sequence). CDR3 length equals 14 residues. J was trimmed by 5 bases and V by 5 bases; bases with no gene match: 8. CDR3 sequence: CSAPLSGGRDTQYF. In DNA, the CDR3 is TGCAGTGCTCCGCTAAGCGGGGGGAGAGATACGCAGTATTTT.

The rearrangement uses TRBV12-3 or TRBV12-4 and TRBJ1-6; a weak D match, TRBD1 (5 bases). This CDR3 is built from 13 residues. Deletions cut 7 bases from V and 8 bases from J, with 12 bases between. The CDR3 loop is CASMIDSYSPLHF. The CDR3 DNA reads TGTGCCAGCATGATCGACAGTTATTCACCCCTCCACTTT.

In its sample, this clonotype was seen many times. The chain joins TRBV5-1 to TRBJ2-2; 8 nucleotides line up with TRBD1. There are 15 residues in the CDR3. V trimming: 3 bases; J trimming: 5 bases; junction bases outside the gene matches: 6. CDR1 and CDR2 from the germline V gene are SGHRS and YFSETQ. The CDR3: CASSSGGERTGELFF. CDR3 sequence (DNA): TGCGCCAGCAGCTCAGGGGGCGAAAGGACCGGGGAGCTGTTTTTT.

The rearrangement uses TRBV20-1 and TRBJ2-2; the D is unclear. The CDR3 spans 13 residues. Germline-derived CDR1 and CDR2 are DFQATT and SNEGSKA (reference sequence). V shed 0 bases and J shed 7 bases, with 9 bases lying between them. The CDR3 sequence: CSARDWVDGELFF. The CDR3, as DNA: TGCAGTGCTAGAGATTGGGTGGACGGGGAGCTGTTTTTT.

This clonotype was observed at least ten times. CDR3 DNA: TGTGCCAGCAGTTTTACGGGAGGAAACACCATATATTTT. It translates to CASSFTGGNTIYF. The rearrangement joins TRBV12-3 or TRBV12-4 to TRBJ1-3; no clear D gene. The CDR3 consists of 13 residues. Trimming removed 3 bases at V and 4 bases at J, with 7 bases between.

The chain recombines TRBV11-1 with TRBJ1-1, with D perhaps TRBD1 (5 bases). Trimming cost V 5 bases and J 1 base, with 23 bases left between them. The germline gives CDR1 SGHAT, CDR2 FQDESV (reference sequence). CDR3 length: 18 amino acids. The CDR3 nucleotides are TGTGCCAGCAGCCCATATGATGGGGGGGGAAAGGCGAACACTGAAGCTTTCTTT. It codes for CASSPYDGGGKANTEAFF.

The chain recombines TRBV29-1 with TRBJ1-4, with TRBD1 as a possible D gene (6 bases). Per the germline V gene, CDR1 is SQVTM and CDR2 is ANQGSEA. The germline V and J ends were trimmed by 7 bases and 8 bases, with 20 bases remaining between them. The CDR3 runs 14 residues. In DNA, the CDR3 is TGCAGCGCCTCCGGGGGCGGGCTTGGGGAAAAACTGTTTTTT. Translation gives CSASGGGLGEKLFF. Together with reference TRBV29-1 and TRBJ1-4, the CDR3 gives the full variable domain: SAVISQKPSRDICQRGTSLTIQCQVDSQVTMMFWYRQQPGQSLTLIATANQGSEATYESGFVIDKFPISRPNLTFSTLTVSNMSPEDSSIYLCSASGGGLGEKLFFGSGTQLSVL.

This sequence joins TRBV11-2 and TRBJ2-7; D not certain. The CDR3 is made up of 11 amino acids. Germline-derived CDR1 and CDR2 are SGHAT and FQNNGV. V was cut by 5 bases and J by 4 bases, with 6 bases left in between. CDR3 nucleotide sequence: TGTGCCAGCAGCCCGGATTACGAGCAGTACTTC. It translates to CASSPDYEQYF.